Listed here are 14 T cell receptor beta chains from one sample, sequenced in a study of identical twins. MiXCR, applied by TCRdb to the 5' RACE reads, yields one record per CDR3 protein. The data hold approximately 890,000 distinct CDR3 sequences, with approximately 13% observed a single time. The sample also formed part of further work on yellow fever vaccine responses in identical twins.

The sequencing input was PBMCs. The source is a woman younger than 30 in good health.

CDR3 in amino acids: CASSGGHPYQETQYF. The CDR3, as DNA: TGTGCCAGCAGCGGAGGGCACCCGTACCAAGAGACCCAGTACTTC. The rearrangement joins TRBV7-9 to TRBJ2-5, with D possibly being TRBD2 (6 bases). V dropped 5 bases and J dropped 0 bases, with 13 bases sitting between them. CDR1 is SEHNR, CDR2 FQNEAQ, per germline (reference sequence). The CDR3 is made up of 15 amino acids.

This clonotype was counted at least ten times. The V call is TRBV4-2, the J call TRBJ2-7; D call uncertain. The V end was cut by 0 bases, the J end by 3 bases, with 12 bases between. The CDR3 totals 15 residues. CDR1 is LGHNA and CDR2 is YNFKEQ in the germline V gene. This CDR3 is CASSQDGEPIYEQYF. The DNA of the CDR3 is TGTGCCAGCAGCCAAGATGGGGAACCCATCTACGAGCAGTACTTC.

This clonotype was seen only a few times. CDR3 protein: CASSVGAETVFNTEAFF. The CDR3 bases are TGTGCCAGCAGCGTAGGAGCCGAGACAGTTTTCAACACTGAAGCTTTCTTT. The chain employs TRBV9 and TRBJ1-1; possibly TRBD1 for D (5 bases). V lost 0 bases, J lost 2 bases, and 17 bases lay in between. CDR1 SGDLS and CDR2 YYNGEE come from the germline V gene. The CDR3 is 17 residues long.

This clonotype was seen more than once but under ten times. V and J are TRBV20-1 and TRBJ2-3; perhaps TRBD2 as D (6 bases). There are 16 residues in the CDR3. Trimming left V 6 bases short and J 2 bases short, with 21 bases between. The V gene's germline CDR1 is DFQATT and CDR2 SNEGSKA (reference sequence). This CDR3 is CSAAPGLRKNTDTQYF. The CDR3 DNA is TGCAGTGCAGCCCCGGGACTCCGAAAAAACACAGATACGCAGTATTTT.

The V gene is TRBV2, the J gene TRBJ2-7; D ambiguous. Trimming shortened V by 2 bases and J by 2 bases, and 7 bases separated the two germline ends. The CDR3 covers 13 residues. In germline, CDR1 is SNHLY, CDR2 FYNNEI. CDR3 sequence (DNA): TGTGCCAGCAGTGAAAGTTATACCTACGAGCAGTACTTC. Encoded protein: CASSESYTYEQYF.

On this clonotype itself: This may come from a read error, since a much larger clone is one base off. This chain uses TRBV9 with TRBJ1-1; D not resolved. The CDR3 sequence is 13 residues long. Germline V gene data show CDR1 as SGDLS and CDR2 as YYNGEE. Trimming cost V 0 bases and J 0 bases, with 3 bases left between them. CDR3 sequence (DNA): TGTGCCAGCAGCGTAGCCCTGAACACTGAAGCTTTCTTT. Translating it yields CASSVALNTEAFF.

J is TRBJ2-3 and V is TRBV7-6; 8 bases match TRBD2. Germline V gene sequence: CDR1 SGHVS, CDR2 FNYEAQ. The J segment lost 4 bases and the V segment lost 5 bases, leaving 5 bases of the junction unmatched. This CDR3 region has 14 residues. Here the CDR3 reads CASSHHGGADTQYF. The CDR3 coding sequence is TGTGCCAGCAGCCACCACGGGGGGGCAGATACGCAGTATTTT.

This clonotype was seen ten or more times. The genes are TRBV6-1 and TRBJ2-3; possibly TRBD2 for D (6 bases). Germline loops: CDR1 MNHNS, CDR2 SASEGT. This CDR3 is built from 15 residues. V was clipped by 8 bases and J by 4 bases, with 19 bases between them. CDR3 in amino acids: CASGATGDPADTQYF. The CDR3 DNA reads TGTGCCAGCGGGGCCACGGGAGATCCGGCAGATACGCAGTATTTT.

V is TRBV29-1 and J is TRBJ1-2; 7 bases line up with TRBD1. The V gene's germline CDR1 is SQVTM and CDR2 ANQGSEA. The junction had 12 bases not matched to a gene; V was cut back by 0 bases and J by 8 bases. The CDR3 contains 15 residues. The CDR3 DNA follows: TGCAGCGTTGAAGATGGACTTACAGGGGATGGGGGCTACACCTTC. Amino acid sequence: CSVEDGLTGDGGYTF.

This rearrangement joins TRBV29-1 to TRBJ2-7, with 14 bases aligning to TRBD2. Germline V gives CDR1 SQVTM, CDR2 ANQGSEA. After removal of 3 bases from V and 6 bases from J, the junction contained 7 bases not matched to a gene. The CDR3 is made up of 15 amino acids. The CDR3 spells CSVDARGLAGGEQYF. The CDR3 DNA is TGCAGCGTTGACGCCAGAGGACTAGCGGGAGGCGAGCAGTACTTC.

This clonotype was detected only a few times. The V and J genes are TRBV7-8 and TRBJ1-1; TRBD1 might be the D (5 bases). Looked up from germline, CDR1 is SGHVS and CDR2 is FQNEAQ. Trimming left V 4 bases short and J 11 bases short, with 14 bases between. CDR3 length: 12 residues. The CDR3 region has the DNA TGTGCCAGCAGCTGGCCTGGGGGGTCGGCTTTCTTT. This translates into CASSWPGGSAFF.

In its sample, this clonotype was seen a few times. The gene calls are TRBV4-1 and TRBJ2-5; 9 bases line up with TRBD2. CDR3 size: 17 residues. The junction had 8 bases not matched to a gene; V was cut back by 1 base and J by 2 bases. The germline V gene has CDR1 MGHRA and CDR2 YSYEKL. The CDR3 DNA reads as TGCGCCAGCAGCCAAGGTTTCCGACTAGCGGCACAAGAGACCCAGTACTTC. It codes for CASSQGFRLAAQETQYF.

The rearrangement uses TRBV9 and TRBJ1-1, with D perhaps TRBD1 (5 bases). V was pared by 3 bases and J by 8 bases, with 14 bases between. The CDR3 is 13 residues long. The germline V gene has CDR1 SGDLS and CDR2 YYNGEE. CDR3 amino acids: CASSAERQIEAFF. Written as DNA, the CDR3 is TGTGCCAGCAGCGCAGAGCGACAGATCGAAGCTTTCTTT.

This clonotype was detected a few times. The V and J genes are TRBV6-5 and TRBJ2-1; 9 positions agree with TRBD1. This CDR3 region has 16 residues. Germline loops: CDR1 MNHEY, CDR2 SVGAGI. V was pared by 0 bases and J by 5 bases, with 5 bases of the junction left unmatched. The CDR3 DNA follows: TGTGCCAGCAGTTACTCGATACAGGGGGCGCACAATGAGCAGTTCTTC. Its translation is CASSYSIQGAHNEQFF.